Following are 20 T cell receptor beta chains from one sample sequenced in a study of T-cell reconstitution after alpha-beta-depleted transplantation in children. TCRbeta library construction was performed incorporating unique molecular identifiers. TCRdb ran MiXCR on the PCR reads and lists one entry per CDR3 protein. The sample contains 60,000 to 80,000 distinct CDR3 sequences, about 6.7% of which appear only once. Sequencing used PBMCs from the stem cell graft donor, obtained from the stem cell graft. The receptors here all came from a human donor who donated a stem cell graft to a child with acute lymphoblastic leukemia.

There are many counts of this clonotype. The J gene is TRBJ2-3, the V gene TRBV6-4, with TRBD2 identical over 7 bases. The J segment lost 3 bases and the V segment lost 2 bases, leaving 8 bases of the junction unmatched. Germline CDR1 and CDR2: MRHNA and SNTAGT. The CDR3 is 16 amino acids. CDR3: CASSDKAGEATDTQYF. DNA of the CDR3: TGTGCCAGCAGTGACAAGGCGGGAGAAGCAACAGATACGCAGTATTTT.

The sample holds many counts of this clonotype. CDR3 sequence: CSARDQSREQFF. The CDR3 DNA sequence: TGCAGTGCTAGAGATCAGTCCCGAGAGCAGTTCTTC. This chain uses TRBV20-1 with TRBJ2-1; D uncertain. V was trimmed by 0 bases and J by 10 bases, leaving 10 bases between them. The germline V gene has CDR1 DFQATT and CDR2 SNEGSKA (reference sequence). This CDR3 has 12 residues.

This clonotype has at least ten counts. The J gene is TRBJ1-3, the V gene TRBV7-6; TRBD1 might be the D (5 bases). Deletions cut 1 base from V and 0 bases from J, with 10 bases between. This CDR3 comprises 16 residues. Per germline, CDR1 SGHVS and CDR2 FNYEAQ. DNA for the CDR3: TGTGCCAGCAGCTTAGAAAGGGGATACTCTGGAAACACCATATATTTT. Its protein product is CASSLERGYSGNTIYF.

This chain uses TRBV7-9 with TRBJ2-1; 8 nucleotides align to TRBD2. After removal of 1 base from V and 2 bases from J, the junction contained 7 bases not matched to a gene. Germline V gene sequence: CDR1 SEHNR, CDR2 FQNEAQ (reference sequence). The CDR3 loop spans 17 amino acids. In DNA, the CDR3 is TGTGCCAGCAGCTTAGGGGGGCTAGCGGGCACCTACAATGAGCAGTTCTTC. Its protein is CASSLGGLAGTYNEQFF. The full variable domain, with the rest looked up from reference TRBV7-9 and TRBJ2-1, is DTGVSQNPRHKITKRGQNVTFRCDPISEHNRLYWYRQTLGQGPEFLTYFQNEAQLEKSRLLSDRFSAERPKGSFSTLEIQRTEQGDSAMYLCASSLGGLAGTYNEQFFGPGTRLTVL.

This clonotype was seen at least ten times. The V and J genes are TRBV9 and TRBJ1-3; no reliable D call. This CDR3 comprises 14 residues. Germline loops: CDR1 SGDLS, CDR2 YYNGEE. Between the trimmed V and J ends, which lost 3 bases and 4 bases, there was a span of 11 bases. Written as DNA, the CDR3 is TGTGCCAGCAGCGGAAGTAGTGAAGGAAACACCATATATTTT. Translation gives CASSGSSEGNTIYF.

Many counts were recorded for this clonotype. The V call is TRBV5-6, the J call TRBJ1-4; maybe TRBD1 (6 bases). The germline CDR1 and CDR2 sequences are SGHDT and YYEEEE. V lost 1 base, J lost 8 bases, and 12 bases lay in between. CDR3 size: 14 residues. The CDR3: CASSLNRVKEKLFF. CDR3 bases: TGTGCCAGCAGCTTGAACAGGGTAAAGGAAAAACTGTTTTTT.

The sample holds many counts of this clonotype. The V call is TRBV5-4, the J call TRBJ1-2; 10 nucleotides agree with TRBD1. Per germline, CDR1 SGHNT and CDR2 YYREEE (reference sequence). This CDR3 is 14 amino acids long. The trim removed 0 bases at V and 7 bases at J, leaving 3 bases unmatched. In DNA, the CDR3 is TGTGCCAGCAGCTTGGCAGGGACAGGGGTTGGCTACACCTTC. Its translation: CASSLAGTGVGYTF.

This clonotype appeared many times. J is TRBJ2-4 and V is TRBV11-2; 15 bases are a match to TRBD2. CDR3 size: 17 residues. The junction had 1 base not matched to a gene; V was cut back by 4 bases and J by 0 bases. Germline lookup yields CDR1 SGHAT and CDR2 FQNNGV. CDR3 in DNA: TGTGCCAGCAGCTCGGGACTAGCGGGAGGAGCCAAAAACATTCAGTACTTC. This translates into CASSSGLAGGAKNIQYF.

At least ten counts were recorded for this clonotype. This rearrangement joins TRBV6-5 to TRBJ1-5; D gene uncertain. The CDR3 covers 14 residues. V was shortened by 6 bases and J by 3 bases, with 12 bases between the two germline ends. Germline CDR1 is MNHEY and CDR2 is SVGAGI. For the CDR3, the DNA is TGTGCCAGCAGACGCGGCGTGGCCAATCAGCCCCAGCATTTT. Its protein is CASRRGVANQPQHF.

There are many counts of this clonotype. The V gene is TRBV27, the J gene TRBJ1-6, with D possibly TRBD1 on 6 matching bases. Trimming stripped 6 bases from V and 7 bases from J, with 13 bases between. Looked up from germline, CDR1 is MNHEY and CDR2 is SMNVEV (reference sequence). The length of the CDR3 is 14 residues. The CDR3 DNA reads TGTGCCAGCAGGGGGGCAGGACACAATTCACCCCTCCACTTT. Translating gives CASRGAGHNSPLHF.

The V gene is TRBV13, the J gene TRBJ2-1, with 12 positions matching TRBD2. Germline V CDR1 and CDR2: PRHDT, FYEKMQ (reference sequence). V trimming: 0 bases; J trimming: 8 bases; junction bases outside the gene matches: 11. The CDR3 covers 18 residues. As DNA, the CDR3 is TGTGCCAGCAGCTTAGGTTGGGCTAGCGGGAGGGCCGAGGATGAGCAGTTCTTC. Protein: CASSLGWASGRAEDEQFF.

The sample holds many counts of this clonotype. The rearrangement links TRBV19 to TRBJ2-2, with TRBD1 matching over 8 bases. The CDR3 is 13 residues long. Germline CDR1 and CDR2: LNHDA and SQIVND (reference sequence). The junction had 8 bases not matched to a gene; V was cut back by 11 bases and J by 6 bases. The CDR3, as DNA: TGTGCCGGACAGGGAAGTGAGGCCGGGGAGCTGTTTTTT. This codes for CAGQGSEAGELFF.

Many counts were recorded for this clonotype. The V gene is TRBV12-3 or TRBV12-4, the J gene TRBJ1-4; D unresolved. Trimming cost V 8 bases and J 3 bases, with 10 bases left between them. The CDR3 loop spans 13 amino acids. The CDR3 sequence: CASLKGANEKLFF. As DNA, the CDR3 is TGTGCCAGCCTCAAGGGAGCTAATGAAAAACTGTTTTTT.

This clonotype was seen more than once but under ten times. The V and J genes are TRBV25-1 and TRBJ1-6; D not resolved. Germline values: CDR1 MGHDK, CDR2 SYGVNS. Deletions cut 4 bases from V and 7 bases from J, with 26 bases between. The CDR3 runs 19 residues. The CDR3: CASSAFGQVLDRRNSPLHF. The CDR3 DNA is TGTGCCAGCAGTGCATTTGGGCAGGTTCTCGATCGTCGAAATTCACCCCTCCACTTT. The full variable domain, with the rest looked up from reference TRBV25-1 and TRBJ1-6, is EADIYQTPRYLVIGTGKKITLECSQTMGHDKMYWYQQDPGMELHLIHYSYGVNSTEKGDLSSESTVSRIRTEHFPLTLESARPSHTSQYLCASSAFGQVLDRRNSPLHFGNGTRLTVT.

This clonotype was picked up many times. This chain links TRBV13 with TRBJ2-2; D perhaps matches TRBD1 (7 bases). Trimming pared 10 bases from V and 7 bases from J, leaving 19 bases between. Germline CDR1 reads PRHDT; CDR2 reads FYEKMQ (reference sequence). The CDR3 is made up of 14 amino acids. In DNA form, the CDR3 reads TGTGCCACCTTGACAGGGAGGATTGGCGGGGAGCTGTTTTTT. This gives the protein CATLTGRIGGELFF. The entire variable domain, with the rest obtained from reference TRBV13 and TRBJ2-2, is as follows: AAGVIQSPRHLIKEKRETATLKCYPIPRHDTVYWYQQGPGQDPQFLISFYEKMQSDKGSIPDRFSAQQFSDYHSELNMSSLELGDSALYFCATLTGRIGGELFFGEGSRLTVL.

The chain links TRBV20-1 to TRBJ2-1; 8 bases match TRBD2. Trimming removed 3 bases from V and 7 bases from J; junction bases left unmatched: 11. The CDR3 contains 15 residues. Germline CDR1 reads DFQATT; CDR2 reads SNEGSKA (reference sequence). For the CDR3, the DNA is TGCAGTGCTAGTCCTAGCGGGTCAAAAGGGAATGAGCAGTTCTTC. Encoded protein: CSASPSGSKGNEQFF.

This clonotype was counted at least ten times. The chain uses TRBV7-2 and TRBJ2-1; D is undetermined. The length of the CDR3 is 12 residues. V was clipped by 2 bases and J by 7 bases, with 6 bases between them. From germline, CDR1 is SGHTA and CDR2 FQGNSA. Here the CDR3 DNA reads TGTGCCAGCAGCTTATATCAAAATGAGCAGTTCTTC. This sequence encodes CASSLYQNEQFF.

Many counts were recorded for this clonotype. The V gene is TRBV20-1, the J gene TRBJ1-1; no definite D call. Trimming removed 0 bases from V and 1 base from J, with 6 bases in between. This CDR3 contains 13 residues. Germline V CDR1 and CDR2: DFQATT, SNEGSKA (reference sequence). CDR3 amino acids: CSAREPRNTEAFF. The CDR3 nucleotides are TGCAGTGCTAGAGAGCCAAGGAACACTGAAGCTTTCTTT.

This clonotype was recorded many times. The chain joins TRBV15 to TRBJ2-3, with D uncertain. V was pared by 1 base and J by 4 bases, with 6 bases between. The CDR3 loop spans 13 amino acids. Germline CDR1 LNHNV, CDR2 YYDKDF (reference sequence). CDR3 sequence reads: CATSRGVSDTQYF. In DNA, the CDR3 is TGTGCCACCAGCAGAGGGGTTTCAGATACGCAGTATTTT. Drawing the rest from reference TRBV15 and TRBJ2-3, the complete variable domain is DAMVIQNPRYQVTQFGKPVTLSCSQTLNHNVMYWYQQKSSQAPKLLFHYYDKDFNNEADTPDNFQSRRPNTSFCFLDIRSPGLGDTAMYLCATSRGVSDTQYFGPGTRLTVL.

The CDR3 sequence is CASSTPKETQYF. CDR3 coding DNA: TGCGCCAGCAGTACCCCGAAAGAGACCCAGTACTTC. V is TRBV5-1 and J is TRBJ2-5; D unclear. Germline V lookup: CDR1 SGHRS, CDR2 YFSETQ. The CDR3 runs to 12 residues. V dropped 5 bases and J dropped 3 bases, with 8 bases sitting between them.